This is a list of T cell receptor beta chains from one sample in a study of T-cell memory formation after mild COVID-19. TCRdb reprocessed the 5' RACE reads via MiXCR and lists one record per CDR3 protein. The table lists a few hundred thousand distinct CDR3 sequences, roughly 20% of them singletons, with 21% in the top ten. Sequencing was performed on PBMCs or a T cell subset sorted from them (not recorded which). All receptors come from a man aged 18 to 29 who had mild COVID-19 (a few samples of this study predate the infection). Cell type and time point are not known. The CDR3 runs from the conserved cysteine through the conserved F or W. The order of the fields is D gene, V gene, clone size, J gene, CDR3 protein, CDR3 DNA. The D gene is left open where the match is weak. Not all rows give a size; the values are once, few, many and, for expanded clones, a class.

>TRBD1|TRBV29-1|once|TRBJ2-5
CSVEPRGYQETQYF
TGCAGCGTGGAGCCCAGGGGGTACCAAGAGACCCAGTACTTC
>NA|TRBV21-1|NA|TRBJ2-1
CASSKGSGQSMSGEQFF
TGTGCCAGCAGCAAAGGCTCGGGACAGTCCATGAGTGGTGAGCAGTTCTTC
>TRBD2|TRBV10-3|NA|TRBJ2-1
CAISDLAGGHNEQFF
TGTGCCATCAGTGATCTAGCGGGGGGTCACAATGAGCAGTTCTTC
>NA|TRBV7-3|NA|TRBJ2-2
CASSFVRDEVAFGPGELFF
TGTGCCAGCAGCTTCGTTAGGGACGAGGTGGCGTTCGGGCCCGGGGAGCTGTTTTTT
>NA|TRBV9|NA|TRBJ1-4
CASSSPGQEKLFF
TGTGCCAGCAGCTCCCCCGGACAGGAAAAACTGTTTTTT
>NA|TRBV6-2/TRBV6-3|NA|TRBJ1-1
CASSWDINTEAFF
TGTGCCAGCAGTTGGGATATAAACACTGAAGCTTTCTTT
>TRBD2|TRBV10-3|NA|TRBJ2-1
CAISESERGGNEQFF
TGTGCCATCAGTGAGTCGGAGCGGGGGGGCAATGAGCAGTTCTTC
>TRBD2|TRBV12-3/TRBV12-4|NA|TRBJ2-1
CASSLSLRGTSGGHNEQFF
TGTGCCAGCAGTTTAAGTCTACGGGGGACTAGCGGGGGACACAATGAGCAGTTCTTC
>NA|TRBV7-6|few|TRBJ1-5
CATDQPQHF
TGTGCCACCGATCAGCCCCAGCATTTT
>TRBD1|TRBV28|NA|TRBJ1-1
CASSPSGGGTRTEAFF
TGTGCCAGCAGTCCCTCAGGGGGCGGTACCCGCACTGAAGCTTTCTTT
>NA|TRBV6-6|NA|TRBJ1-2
CASRTGDTLGGNYGYTF
TGTGCCAGCAGAACGGGAGACACGCTCGGAGGAAACTATGGCTACACCTTC
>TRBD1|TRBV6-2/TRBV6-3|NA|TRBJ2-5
CASSYGWRTGVAETQYF
TGTGCCAGCAGTTACGGTTGGAGGACAGGGGTTGCAGAGACCCAGTACTTC
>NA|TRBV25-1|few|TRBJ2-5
CASRREGVETQYF
TGTGCCAGCAGAAGGGAAGGGGTAGAGACCCAGTACTTC
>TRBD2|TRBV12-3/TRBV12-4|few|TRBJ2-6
CASTPPLAGDLRANVLTF
TGTGCCAGCACCCCTCCCCTAGCGGGGGACCTTCGGGCCAACGTCCTGACTTTC
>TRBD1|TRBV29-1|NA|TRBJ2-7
CSVGIIQTGNPYEQYF
TGCAGCGTTGGTATCATACAGACAGGGAACCCCTACGAGCAGTACTTC
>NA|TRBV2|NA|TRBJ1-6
CASSDGGGNSPLHF
TGTGCCAGCAGTGATGGGGGCGGAAATTCACCCCTCCACTTT
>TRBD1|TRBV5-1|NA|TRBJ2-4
CASSGGTGDKNIQYF
TGCGCCAGCAGCGGAGGGACAGGAGACAAAAACATTCAGTACTTC
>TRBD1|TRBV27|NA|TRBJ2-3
CASSDRVGDTQYF
TGTGCCAGCAGCGACAGGGTGGGAGATACGCAGTATTTT
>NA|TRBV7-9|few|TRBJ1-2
CASDGGYGYTF
TGTGCCTCCGACGGAGGCTATGGCTACACCTTC
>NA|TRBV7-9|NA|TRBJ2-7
CASSSEYEQYF
TGTGCCAGCAGCTCCGAGTACGAGCAGTACTTC
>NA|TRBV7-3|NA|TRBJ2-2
CASSLTEVDTGELFF
TGTGCCAGCAGCTTAACGGAGGTCGACACCGGGGAGCTGTTTTTT
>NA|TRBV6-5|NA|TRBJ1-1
CARTVGGRRRTEAFF
TGTGCCAGGACGGTCGGGGGGCGCCGCCGCACTGAAGCTTTCTTT
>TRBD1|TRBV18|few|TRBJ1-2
CASSRAGTGDYGYTF
TGTGCCAGCTCACGAGCCGGGACAGGGGACTATGGCTACACCTTC
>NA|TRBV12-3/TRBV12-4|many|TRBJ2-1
CASSLVDSSYNEQFF
TGTGCCAGCAGTCTAGTCGATAGCTCCTACAATGAGCAGTTCTTC
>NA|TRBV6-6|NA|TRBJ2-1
CASSSGFGNNEQFF
TGTGCCAGCAGTTCGGGGTTCGGAAACAATGAGCAGTTCTTC
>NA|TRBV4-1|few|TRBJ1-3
CASSQDEYFGNTIYF
TGCGCCAGCAGCCAAGACGAGTATTTCGGAAACACCATATATTTT
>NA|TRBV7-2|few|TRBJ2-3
CASSFRSGVGADTQYF
TGTGCCAGCAGCTTCCGGTCGGGGGTTGGGGCAGATACGCAGTATTTT
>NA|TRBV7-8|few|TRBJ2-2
CASSLGAGFTNTGELFF
TGTGCCAGCAGCTTAGGGGCAGGGTTTACGAACACCGGGGAGCTGTTTTTT
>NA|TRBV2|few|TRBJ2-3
CASSEVRASDTQYF
TGTGCCAGCAGTGAAGTCCGGGCGTCAGATACGCAGTATTTT
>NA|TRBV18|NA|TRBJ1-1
CASSPQGGSTEAFF
TGTGCCAGCTCACCACAGGGCGGGAGCACTGAAGCTTTCTTT
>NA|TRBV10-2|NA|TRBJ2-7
CASRATYEQYF
TGCGCCAGCCGGGCCACCTACGAGCAGTACTTC
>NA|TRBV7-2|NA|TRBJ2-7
CASSPRSGGPYEQYF
TGTGCCAGCAGCCCCCGAAGTGGTGGCCCCTACGAGCAGTACTTC
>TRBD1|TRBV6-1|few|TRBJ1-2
CASSRTGSPNYGYTF
TGTGCCAGCAGTCGGACAGGTTCACCTAACTATGGCTACACCTTC
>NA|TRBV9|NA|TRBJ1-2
CASSVGVGGYTF
TGTGCCAGCAGCGTAGGGGTTGGCGGCTACACCTTC
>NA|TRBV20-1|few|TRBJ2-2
CSAAPTEYTGELFF
TGCAGTGCTGCCCCAACGGAGTACACCGGGGAGCTGTTTTTT
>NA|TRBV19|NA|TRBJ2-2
CASSISPGELFF
TGTGCCAGTAGTATTAGCCCCGGGGAGCTGTTTTTT
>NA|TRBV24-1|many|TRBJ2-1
CATSVAGNFEQFF
TGTGCCACCAGTGTGGCAGGGAATTTTGAGCAGTTCTTC
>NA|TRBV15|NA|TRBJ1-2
CATSRDRGDYGYTF
TGTGCCACCAGCAGAGATCGTGGAGACTATGGCTACACCTTC
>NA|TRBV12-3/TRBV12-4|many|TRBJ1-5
CASSTAGVGQPQHF
TGTGCCAGCAGTACCGCAGGGGTTGGACAGCCCCAGCATTTT
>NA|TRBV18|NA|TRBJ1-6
CASSTDMNSHLHF
TGTGCCAGCTCTACGGACATGAATTCACACCTCCACTTT
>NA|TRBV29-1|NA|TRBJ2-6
CSVGTAQTGANVLTF
TGCAGCGTCGGGACTGCACAAACTGGGGCCAACGTCCTGACTTTC
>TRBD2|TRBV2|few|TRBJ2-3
CASSGLAGVVDTQYF
TGTGCCAGCAGCGGACTAGCGGGGGTAGTAGATACGCAGTATTTT
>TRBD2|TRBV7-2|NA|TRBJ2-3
CASWTSVGPDTQYF
TGTGCCAGCTGGACTAGCGTGGGCCCAGATACGCAGTATTTT
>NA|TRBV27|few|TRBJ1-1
CASSSAGALTEAFF
TGTGCCAGCAGTTCCGCCGGGGCTCTAACTGAAGCTTTCTTT
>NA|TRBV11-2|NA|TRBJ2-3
CASSPGWRTDTQYF
TGTGCCAGCAGCCCCGGATGGAGGACAGATACGCAGTATTTT
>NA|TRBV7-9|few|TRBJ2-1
CASSLGDGTYNEQFF
TGTGCCAGCAGCTTAGGGGACGGAACCTACAATGAGCAGTTCTTC
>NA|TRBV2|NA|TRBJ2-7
CASKREEAYEQYF
TGTGCCAGCAAAAGGGAAGAGGCCTACGAGCAGTACTTC
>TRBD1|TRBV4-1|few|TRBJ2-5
CASSQGGQGASETQYF
TGCGCCAGCAGCCAAGGGGGACAGGGGGCCTCGGAGACCCAGTACTTC
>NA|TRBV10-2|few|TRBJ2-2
CASSLTRTPGELFF
TGCGCCAGCAGCTTGACAAGGACGCCCGGGGAGCTGTTTTTT
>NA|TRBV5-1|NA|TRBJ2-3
CASSLGTYTDTQYF
TGCGCCAGCAGCTTGGGCACGTACACAGATACGCAGTATTTT
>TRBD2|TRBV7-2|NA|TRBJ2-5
CASSMGLAGGQETQYF
TGTGCCAGCAGCATGGGACTAGCGGGGGGGCAAGAGACCCAGTACTTC